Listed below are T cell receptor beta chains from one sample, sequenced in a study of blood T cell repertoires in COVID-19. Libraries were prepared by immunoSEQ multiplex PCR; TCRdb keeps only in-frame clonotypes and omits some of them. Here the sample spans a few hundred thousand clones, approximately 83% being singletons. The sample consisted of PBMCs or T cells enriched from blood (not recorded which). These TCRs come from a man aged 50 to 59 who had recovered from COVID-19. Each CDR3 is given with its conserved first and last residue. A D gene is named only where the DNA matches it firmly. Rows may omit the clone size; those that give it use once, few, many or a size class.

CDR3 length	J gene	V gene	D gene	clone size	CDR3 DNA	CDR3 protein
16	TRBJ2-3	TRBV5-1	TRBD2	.	TGCGCCAGCAGCTTGGATAATGTTAGCGGGAGTGATACGCAGTATTTT	CASSLDNVSGSDTQYF
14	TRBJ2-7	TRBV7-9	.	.	TGTGCCAGCAGCTTAGACGCGATGAGGCAGGAGCAGTACTTC	CASSLDAMRQEQYF
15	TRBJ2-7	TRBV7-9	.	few	TGTGCCAGCAGCTTAGGACGGGAAAGCTCCTACGAGCAGTACTTC	CASSLGRESSYEQYF
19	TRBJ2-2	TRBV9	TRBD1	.	TGTGCCAGCAGCGTATCCCATGGACAGGGGAGGGGTAACACCGGGGAGCTGTTTTTT	CASSVSHGQGRGNTGELFF
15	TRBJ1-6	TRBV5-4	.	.	TGTGCCAGCAGCACGGGCAGGGGACATAATTCACCCCTCCACTTT	CASSTGRGHNSPLHF
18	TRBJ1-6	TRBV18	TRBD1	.	TGTGCCAGCTCACCTCTGGACAGGTCGAGCTCCTATAATTCACCCCTCCACTTT	CASSPLDRSSSYNSPLHF
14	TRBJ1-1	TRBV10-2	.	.	TGCGCCAGCAGAGAGGACAGTGTGAACACTGAAGCTTTCTTT	CASREDSVNTEAFF
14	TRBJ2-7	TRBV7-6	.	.	TGTGCCAGCAGCTTAGACTGGACAGCCTACGAGCAGTACTTC	CASSLDWTAYEQYF
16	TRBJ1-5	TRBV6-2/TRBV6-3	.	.	TGTGCCAGCAGTTTCGCCCAGGGAAGTCCCAGTCAGCCCCAGCATTTT	CASSFAQGSPSQPQHF
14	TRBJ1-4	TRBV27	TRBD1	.	TGTGCCAGCAGTTTCAGGGGGACTAATGAAAAACTGTTTTTT	CASSFRGTNEKLFF
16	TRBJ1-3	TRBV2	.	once	TGTGCCAGCAGGCCTTCAGGGAGGTCGGAAGGAAACACCATATATTTT	CASRPSGRSEGNTIYF
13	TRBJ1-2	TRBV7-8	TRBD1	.	TGTGCCAGCAGCCTCGGACAGGGCCATGGCTACACCTTC	CASSLGQGHGYTF
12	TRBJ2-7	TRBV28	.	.	TGTGCCAGCAGTTCCACCAGGGATGAGCAGTACTTC	CASSSTRDEQYF
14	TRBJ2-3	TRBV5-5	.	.	TGTGCCAGCAGCTTTGGGGAGGGCACAGATACGCAGTATTTT	CASSFGEGTDTQYF
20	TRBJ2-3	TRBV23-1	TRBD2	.	TGCGCCAGCAGTCAATCTAGCGGAGGACTAGCGGGGGCTAGCACAGATACGCAGTATTTT	CASSQSSGGLAGASTDTQYF
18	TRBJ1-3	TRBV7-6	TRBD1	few	TGTGCCAGCAGCTTAATCACGGCTCAGGGGGCTTCGGGAAACACCATATATTTT	CASSLITAQGASGNTIYF
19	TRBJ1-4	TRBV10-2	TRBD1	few	TGCGCCAGCAGTGACTGGGGACAGGACCGACTTGCAACTAATGAAAAACTGTTTTTT	CASSDWGQDRLATNEKLFF
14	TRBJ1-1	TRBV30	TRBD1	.	TGTGCCTGGAGTGTATACAGGGGAAACACTGAAGCTTTCTTT	CAWSVYRGNTEAFF
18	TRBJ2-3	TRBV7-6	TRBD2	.	TGTGCCAGCAGCTTAGCCGTCGCGGCGGGAGGGAGCACAGATACGCAGTATTTT	CASSLAVAAGGSTDTQYF
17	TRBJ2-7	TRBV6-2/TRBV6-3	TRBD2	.	TGTGCCAGCAGTTACGGGACTAGCGGGAGCGTCTCCTACGAGCAGTACTTC	CASSYGTSGSVSYEQYF
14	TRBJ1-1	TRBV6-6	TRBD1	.	TGTGCCGGGATTACTCAGGGGGCTAGCACTGAAGCTTTCTTT	CAGITQGASTEAFF
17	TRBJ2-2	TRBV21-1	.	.	TGTGCCAGCAGCAAAAATAAGGGGGGGCAGGACACCGGGGAGCTGTTTTTT	CASSKNKGGQDTGELFF
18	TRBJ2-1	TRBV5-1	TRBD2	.	TGCGCCAGCAGCTTGGATGGGCATCTAGCGGGTGCCCACAATGAGCAGTTCTTC	CASSLDGHLAGAHNEQFF
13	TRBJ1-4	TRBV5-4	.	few	TGTGCCAGCAGCTCACGGGGTGTTGAAAAACTGTTTTTT	CASSSRGVEKLFF
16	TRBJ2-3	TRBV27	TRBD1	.	TGTGCCAGCAGTCAACGGACAGGGAAGGCTTTGAGTACGCAGTATTTT	CASSQRTGKALSTQYF
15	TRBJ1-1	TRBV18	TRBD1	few	TGTGCCAGCTCACCGACAGGGGAGGTCGACACTGAAGCTTTCTTT	CASSPTGEVDTEAFF
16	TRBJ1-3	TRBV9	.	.	TGTGCCAGCAGCGTAGACCCCGGGGTGACTGGAAACACCATATATTTT	CASSVDPGVTGNTIYF
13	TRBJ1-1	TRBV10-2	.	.	TGCGCCAGCAGTGGACAGTCGAACACTGAAGCTTTCTTT	CASSGQSNTEAFF
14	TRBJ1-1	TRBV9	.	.	TGTGCCAGCAGCGTAGGTCAGGGGAACACTGAAGCTTTCTTT	CASSVGQGNTEAFF
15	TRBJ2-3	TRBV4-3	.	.	TGCGCCAGCAGCCTTTCTTGGGCTAGCACAGATACGCAGTATTTT	CASSLSWASTDTQYF
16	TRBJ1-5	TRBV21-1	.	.	TGTGCCAGCAGCAAAGAGACAGGGTTTAGCAATCAGCCCCAGCATTTT	CASSKETGFSNQPQHF
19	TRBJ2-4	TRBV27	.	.	TGTGCCAGCAGCCCGGAGGCCCGAAGAATTATTGGGGCCAAAAACATTCAGTACTTC	CASSPEARRIIGAKNIQYF
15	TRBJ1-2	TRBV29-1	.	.	TGCAGCGTTGAAGAGTGGCAGAAAGCTAACTATGGCTACACCTTC	CSVEEWQKANYGYTF
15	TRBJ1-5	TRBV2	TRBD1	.	TGTGCCAGCAGGGGGGACAGCCCGGTGAATCAGCCCCAGCATTTT	CASRGDSPVNQPQHF
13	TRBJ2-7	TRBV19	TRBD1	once	TGTGCCAGTAAACGGCAGGGGGCAGGAGAGCAGTACTTC	CASKRQGAGEQYF
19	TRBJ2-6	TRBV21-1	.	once	TGTGCCAGCAGCAAAGAGTCCGCCGGACAGGCGAGTGGGGCCAACGTCCTGACTTTC	CASSKESAGQASGANVLTF
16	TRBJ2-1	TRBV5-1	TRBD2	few	TGCGCCAGCAGCCCAGCCGGGACTAGCGGAATCAATGAGCAGTTCTTC	CASSPAGTSGINEQFF
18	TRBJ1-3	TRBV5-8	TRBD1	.	TGTGCCAGCAGCGTCCGGGACAGGGCGATTATCTCTGGAAACACCATATATTTT	CASSVRDRAIISGNTIYF
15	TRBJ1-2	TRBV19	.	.	TGTGCCAGTACCCTCGCCGGGGTAGCTAACTATGGCTACACCTTC	CASTLAGVANYGYTF
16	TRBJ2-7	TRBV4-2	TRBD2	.	TGTGCCAGCAGCCAAGGTTTGAGCGGGGGGTCTCGCGAGCAGTACTTC	CASSQGLSGGSREQYF
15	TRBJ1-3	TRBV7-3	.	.	TGTGCCAGCAGCTTAGTAGCGGAGTCTGGAAACACCATATATTTT	CASSLVAESGNTIYF
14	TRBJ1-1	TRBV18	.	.	TGTGCCAGCTCACCGCTGGGGCCCGGCACTGAAGCTTTCTTT	CASSPLGPGTEAFF
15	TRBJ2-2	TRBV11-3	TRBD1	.	TGTGCCAGCAGCAACCGGGACAGGGGGGCGAGGGAGCTGTTTTTT	CASSNRDRGARELFF
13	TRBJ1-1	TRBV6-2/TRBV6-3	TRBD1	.	TGTGCCAGCAGTTGGTCCAACAGGGGGCTAGCTTTCTTT	CASSWSNRGLAFF
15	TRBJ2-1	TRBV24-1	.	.	TGTGCCACCAGTGACGAATCGGACTTTGGCAATGAGCAGTTCTTC	CATSDESDFGNEQFF
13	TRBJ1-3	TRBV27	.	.	TGTGCCAGCAGGAAAACAGGGGGAAACACCATATATTTT	CASRKTGGNTIYF
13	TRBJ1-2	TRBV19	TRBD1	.	TGTGCCTCCCACTGGGGACAGAACTATGGCTACACCTTC	CASHWGQNYGYTF
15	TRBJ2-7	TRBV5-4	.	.	TGTGCCAGCAGCTTGGGGGCTACCATGAACTACGAGCAGTACTTC	CASSLGATMNYEQYF
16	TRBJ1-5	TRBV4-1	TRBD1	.	TGCGCCAGCAGCCGTCGACAGGGATCGGGCAATCAGCCCCAGCATTTT	CASSRRQGSGNQPQHF
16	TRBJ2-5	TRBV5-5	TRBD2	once	TGTGCCAGCAGCTCCGGACTAGCGGGGGGCGCGGAGACCCAGTACTTC	CASSSGLAGGAETQYF
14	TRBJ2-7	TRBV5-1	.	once	TGCGCCAGCAGCTTGGCCGGGTTTACCTACGAGCAGTACTTC	CASSLAGFTYEQYF
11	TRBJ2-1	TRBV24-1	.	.	TGTGCCACCTCCCTCTTCAATGAGCAGTTCTTC	CATSLFNEQFF
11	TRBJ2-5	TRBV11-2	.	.	TGTGCCAGCAGCCGTCTTGAGACCCAGTACTTC	CASSRLETQYF